This record looks at one T cell receptor (beta chain) sequence and its context. Its antigen is currently unknown. PCR was performed a second time for roughly 7 to 12 cycles using a sample-barcoded 5' primer and a J-beta primer mix. TCRdb re-called the 5' RACE reads with MiXCR, one entry per CDR3 protein. The sample carries under 2,000,000 distinct CDR3 sequences, roughly 50% recorded once. V was trimmed by 3 bases and J by 6 bases, leaving 12 bases between them. Looked up from germline, CDR1 is DFQATT and CDR2 is SNEGSKA (reference sequence). This CDR3 is built from 13 residues. The data originate from a study of blood T cells in healthy people across ages. Study-wide results and caveats: As age increased, TCR beta diversity per million T cells fell in a roughly linear fashion.

The clonotype originates from a woman between 40 and 55 years old in good health. The chain uses TRBV20-1 and TRBJ2-1; D is possibly TRBD1 (6 bases). The sequenced sample was blood. The CDR3 here is CSARNTGTNEQFF. CDR3 DNA sequence: TGCAGTGCTAGGAACACAGGGACCAATGAGCAGTTCTTC.